The present T cell receptor beta chain was sequenced within a study of blood T cell repertoires in COVID-19. Study information: The United States, Italy and Spain supplied acute and convalescent COVID-19 samples. The cDNA or gDNA used as material had been derived from T cells, B-cell-depleted T cells, or PBMCs.

How the authors handled the data: Nucleated cell number was recorded as an estimate derived from reference gene primer amplification. Clones were read by immunoSEQ multiplex PCR, and TCRdb kept only the in-frame ones, dropping some. V and J calls and clone size come straight from that table; D and trimming were deduced from the DNA. This sample carries 110,000 to 150,000 clones, 75% to 90% of them seen once, and the ten largest clones take roughly 4%. This CDR3 has 15 residues. Germline CDR1 and CDR2: SGHRS and YFSETQ. The ends lost 10 bases at V and 4 bases at J; junction bases unmatched: 12. Sequenced material: peripheral blood. The V call is TRBV5-1, the J call TRBJ2-3; 10 nucleotides align to TRBD2. This clonotype originated in an elderly woman with acute or convalescent COVID-19. CDR3: CAGRKSGRESDTQYF. CDR3 nucleotide sequence: TGCGCCGGAAGGAAGAGCGGGAGGGAATCAGATACGCAGTATTTT. Full variable domain (remainder filled in from reference TRBV5-1 and TRBJ2-3): KAGVTQTPRYLIKTRGQQVTLSCSPISGHRSVSWYQQTPGQGLQFLFEYFSETQRNKGNFPGRFSGRQFSNSRSEMNVSTLELGDSALYLCAGRKSGRESDTQYFGPGTRLTVL.